This T cell receptor (beta chain) was sequenced for a study of T cell responses to AZD1222 COVID-19 vaccine. Points on this clone: Its cognate antigen is unknown.

CDR1 is SNHLY and CDR2 is FYNNEI in the germline V gene. V lost 2 bases to trimming and J lost 2 bases, with 5 bases between them. The CDR3 is 13 residues long. Assay: immunoSEQ multiplex PCR; the TCRdb copy retains only in-frame clones and omits some. The sample lists some 53,000 clones; about 87% were seen once. Findings and limits, study-wide: Spike-specific TCR depth and breadth grew after two AZD1222 doses. Clonal diversity was possibly underestimated, and white British individuals and females predominated among donors. The number of AZD1222 recipients seropositive at baseline was only five to seven.

Sequenced material: peripheral blood, taken 28 days after the second AZD1222 dose. The chain carries TRBV2 and TRBJ2-3; no firm D call. The sequence came from an adult who received the AZD1222 COVID-19 vaccine. The CDR3 region has the DNA TGTGCCAGCAGTGAATCATACACAGATACGCAGTATTTT. Residues: CASSESYTDTQYF.